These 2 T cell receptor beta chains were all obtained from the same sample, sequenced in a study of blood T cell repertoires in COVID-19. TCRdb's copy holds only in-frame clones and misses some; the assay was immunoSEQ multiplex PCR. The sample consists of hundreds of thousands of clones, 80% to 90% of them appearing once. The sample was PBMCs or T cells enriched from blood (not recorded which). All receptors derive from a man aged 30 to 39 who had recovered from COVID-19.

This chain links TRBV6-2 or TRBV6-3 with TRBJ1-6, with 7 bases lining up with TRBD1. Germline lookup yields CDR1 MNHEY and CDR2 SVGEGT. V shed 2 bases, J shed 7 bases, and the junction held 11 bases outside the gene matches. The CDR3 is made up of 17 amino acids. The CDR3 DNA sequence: TGTGCCAGCAGTTACGGGGGACAAGGGGGCTGGAATTCACCCCTCCACTTT. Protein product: CASSYGGQGGWNSPLHF.

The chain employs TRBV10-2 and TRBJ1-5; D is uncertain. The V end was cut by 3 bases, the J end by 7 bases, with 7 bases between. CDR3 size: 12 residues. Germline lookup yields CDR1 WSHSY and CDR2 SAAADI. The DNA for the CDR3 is TGCGCCAGCAGTGACGGGAACCAGCCCCAGCATTTT. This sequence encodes CASSDGNQPQHF.